The 29 T cell receptor beta chains presented below share a single source sample, sequenced in a study of T cell clonotyping in hematopoietic cell transplantation. Here immunoSEQ multiplex PCR was the method, and the copy in TCRdb shows in-frame clones only, minus some. This sample has approximately 11,000 clones, with under 95% found just once. As to time point: recipient sample about 28 days before transplant, after cytoreduction. The sample was peripheral blood mononuclear cells, taken before stem cell transplant. These receptors were obtained from a woman aged 35 to 49 with acute myeloid leukemia. Some clones in this sample may be carry-over from other donors' samples.

The V gene is TRBV13, the J gene TRBJ2-7; D perhaps matches TRBD1 (6 bases). CDR3 length equals 15 residues. Deletions cut 5 bases from V and 4 bases from J, with 18 bases between. Germline V CDR1 and CDR2: PRHDT, FYEKMQ (reference sequence). CDR3 region: CASSPRQEAEYEQYF. The CDR3 DNA follows: TGTGCCAGCAGCCCCCGACAGGAAGCGGAGTACGAGCAGTACTTC.

This chain joins TRBV27 and TRBJ2-7; TRBD2 matches 10 bases. V shed 6 bases and J 5 bases; nucleotides not matched to a gene: 10. In germline, CDR1 is MNHEY, CDR2 SMNVEV (reference sequence). This CDR3 spans 15 amino acids. The CDR3 protein is CASSREPGLANEQYF. DNA for the CDR3: TGTGCCAGCAGCCGGGAGCCGGGACTAGCGAACGAGCAGTACTTC.

The V call is TRBV7-6, the J call TRBJ2-2, with D tentatively TRBD1 or TRBD2 (5 bases each). V was pared by 3 bases and J by 0 bases, with 11 bases between. The CDR3 sequence is 16 residues long. In germline, CDR1 is SGHVS, CDR2 FNYEAQ. In DNA, the CDR3 is TGTGCCAGCAGCTTTCCGGGACCTCCGAACACCGGGGAGCTGTTTTTT. Its translation: CASSFPGPPNTGELFF.

This chain connects TRBV5-1 to TRBJ1-4; D unclear. V lost 0 bases to trimming and J lost 8 bases, with 8 bases between them. The CDR3 is 13 amino acids. Germline lookup yields CDR1 SGHRS and CDR2 YFSETQ. The CDR3 DNA follows: TGCGCCAGCAGCTTGGGACGTGGAGAAAAACTGTTTTTT. It encodes CASSLGRGEKLFF.

The chain combines TRBV5-1 with TRBJ1-3; 7 bases line up with TRBD1. This CDR3 spans 15 amino acids. The germline V gene encodes CDR1 SGHRS and CDR2 YFSETQ. With V trimmed by 6 bases and J by 0 bases, 6 bases remained unmatched. CDR3 sequence: CASMTGPSSGNTIYF. In nucleotides, the CDR3 is TGCGCCAGCATGACAGGGCCCTCCTCTGGAAACACCATATATTTT.

In DNA, the CDR3 is TGTGCCAGCAGCTTAGGGGGACAGGCTAGCACAGATACGCAGTATTTT. As protein: CASSLGGQASTDTQYF. V gene TRBV13 combines with J gene TRBJ2-3, with TRBD1 matching over 8 bases. J was trimmed by 0 bases and V by 0 bases; bases with no gene match: 2. This CDR3 spans 16 amino acids. Looked up from germline, CDR1 is PRHDT and CDR2 is FYEKMQ (reference sequence).

This sequence joins TRBV18 and TRBJ2-3; D is tentatively TRBD1 or TRBD2 (5 bases each). The CDR3 contains 15 residues. CDR1 KGHSH and CDR2 LQKENI come from the germline V gene. Trimming cost V 4 bases and J 0 bases, with 11 bases left between them. Written as DNA, the CDR3 is TGTGCCAGCTCACGAAGGGACGGAAGCACAGATACGCAGTATTTT. Translating it yields CASSRRDGSTDTQYF.

V gene TRBV30 combines with J gene TRBJ2-5; 8 bases are shared with TRBD2. This CDR3 region has 14 residues. CDR1 GTSNPN and CDR2 SVGIG come from the germline V gene (reference sequence). V dropped 5 bases and J dropped 5; count of bases not matched to a gene: 10. The CDR3 reads CAWSSGGGLETQYF. In DNA, the CDR3 is TGTGCCTGGTCAAGCGGGGGCGGGTTGGAGACCCAGTACTTC.

CDR3 coding DNA: TGTGCCAGCAGCGCATGGGGAGGGAACACTGAAGCTTTCTTT. Encoded protein: CASSAWGGNTEAFF. J is TRBJ1-1 and V is TRBV9; D unclear. Trimming stripped 3 bases from V and 1 base from J, with 10 bases between. This CDR3 contains 14 residues. Germline V gene data show CDR1 as SGDLS and CDR2 as YYNGEE. Based on the CDR3 plus reference TRBV9 and TRBJ1-1, the full variable domain is DSGVTQTPKHLITATGQRVTLRCSPRSGDLSVYWYQQSLDQGLQFLIQYYNGEERAKGNILERFSAQQFPDLHSELNLSSLELGDSALYFCASSAWGGNTEAFFGQGTRLTVV.

This chain joins TRBV4-3 and TRBJ2-1, with D perhaps given as TRBD1 or TRBD2 (5 bases each). The V end was cut by 0 bases, the J end by 9 bases, with 15 bases between. The germline V gene encodes CDR1 LGHNA and CDR2 YSLEER. The CDR3 contains 15 residues. The CDR3 loop reads CASSQDRDLSIEQFF. CDR3 bases: TGCGCCAGCAGCCAAGACCGGGACCTATCTATTGAGCAGTTCTTC.

This chain joins TRBV10-3 and TRBJ1-3; the D is unclear. Germline V lookup: CDR1 ENHRY, CDR2 SYGVKD. The CDR3 runs to 15 residues. Trimming took off 0 bases at V and 0 bases at J, with 6 bases between the two ends. This chain's CDR3 is CAISESRASGNTIYF. CDR3 sequence (DNA): TGTGCCATCAGTGAGTCACGTGCCTCTGGAAACACCATATATTTT.

The chain has TRBV4-1 and TRBJ1-2; D remains ambiguous. The CDR3 totals 15 residues. V was trimmed by 4 bases and J by 8 bases, leaving 20 bases between them. Germline V lookup: CDR1 MGHRA, CDR2 YSYEKL. The DNA of the CDR3 is TGCGCCAGCAGCCTCTTCACACGAGAGTCCGGAGGCTACACCTTC. Translating gives CASSLFTRESGGYTF.

The chain joins TRBV19 to TRBJ1-5; D might be TRBD1 (5 bases). Trimming pared 5 bases from V and 5 bases from J, leaving 13 bases between. Germline CDR1 is LNHDA and CDR2 is SQIVND (reference sequence). This CDR3 is built from 14 residues. The CDR3 DNA follows: TGTGCCAGTAGTCCAGACAGCCAGGATCAGCCCCAGCATTTT. Residues: CASSPDSQDQPQHF. The full variable domain, with the rest looked up from reference TRBV19 and TRBJ1-5, is DGGITQSPKYLFRKEGQNVTLSCEQNLNHDAMYWYRQDPGQGLRLIYYSQIVNDFQKGDIAEGYSVSREKKESFPLTVTSAQKNPTAFYLCASSPDSQDQPQHFGDGTRLSIL.

This chain joins TRBV7-8 and TRBJ2-3; 9 bases are shared with TRBD1. The CDR3 is 15 amino acids. The V gene's germline CDR1 is SGHVS and CDR2 FQNEAQ. Trimming at V came to 1 base and at J to 6 bases, leaving 5 bases not matched to a gene. The CDR3 region has the DNA TGTGCCAGCAGCTTAGGACAGGGGGTTGTTGATACGCAGTATTTT. Its translation: CASSLGQGVVDTQYF. Combining the CDR3 with reference TRBV7-8 and TRBJ2-3 gives the whole variable domain GAGVSQSPRYKVAKRGQDVALRCDPISGHVSLFWYQQALGQGPEFLTYFQNEAQLDKSGLPSDRFFAERPEGSVSTLKIQRTQQEDSAVYLCASSLGQGVVDTQYFGPGTRLTVL.

The chain recombines TRBV9 with TRBJ1-4, with TRBD1 matching over 9 bases. This CDR3 contains 18 residues. The germline gives CDR1 SGDLS, CDR2 YYNGEE. The V segment lost 0 bases and the J segment 4 bases; nucleotides outside the gene matches: 10. The CDR3 DNA reads TGTGCCAGCAGCGTAGACCCCCCGGGGACAGGGCTTAATGAAAAACTGTTTTTT. As protein: CASSVDPPGTGLNEKLFF.

V gene TRBV7-6 combines with J gene TRBJ1-5; D is unresolved. Trimming removed 1 base at V and 1 base at J, with 8 bases between. Germline V gene lookup returns CDR1 SGHVS and CDR2 FNYEAQ. The CDR3 loop spans 15 amino acids. CDR3: CASSLGAASNQPQHF. CDR3 nucleotide sequence: TGTGCCAGCAGCTTAGGGGCTGCCAGCAATCAGCCCCAGCATTTT.

The chain employs TRBV5-1 and TRBJ2-1, with TRBD2 matching over 11 bases. Germline lookup yields CDR1 SGHRS and CDR2 YFSETQ. The CDR3 has 18 amino acids. After removal of 0 bases from V and 0 bases from J, the junction contained 5 bases not matched to a gene. The chain's CDR3 is CASSLGTSGFNSYNEQFF. The DNA for the CDR3 is TGCGCCAGCAGCTTGGGGACTAGCGGGTTCAACTCCTACAATGAGCAGTTCTTC.

The CDR3 DNA follows: TGCGCCAGCAGCCAAGATGGGACCTATGGCTACACCTTC. Translating gives CASSQDGTYGYTF. This chain connects TRBV4-3 to TRBJ1-2; tentative D call: TRBD1 (5 bases). Between the trimmed V and J ends, which lost 0 bases and 4 bases, there was a span of 6 bases. CDR3 length equals 13 residues. Germline V CDR1 and CDR2: LGHNA, YSLEER.

The gene calls are TRBV5-4 and TRBJ2-2, with D possibly matching TRBD2 (6 bases). The V end was cut by 0 bases, the J end by 3 bases, with 15 bases between. There are 17 residues in the CDR3. Germline lookup yields CDR1 SGHNT and CDR2 YYREEE (reference sequence). This CDR3 is CASSLGSGAVYTGELFF. The CDR3 DNA reads as TGTGCCAGCAGCTTGGGTTCGGGAGCGGTCTACACCGGGGAGCTGTTTTTT.

The CDR3 here is CASRTRRTTLEQFF. As DNA, the CDR3 is TGTGCCAGCAGGACGAGAAGGACAACGCTTGAGCAGTTCTTC. The J gene is TRBJ2-1, the V gene TRBV7-9; tentatively, D is TRBD1 (5 bases). The CDR3 sequence is 14 residues long. The germline V gene encodes CDR1 SEHNR and CDR2 FQNEAQ (reference sequence). V lost 6 bases, J lost 9 bases, and 18 bases lay in between.

This sequence joins TRBV7-2 and TRBJ2-7; possible D gene TRBD1, 5 bases. CDR3 length equals 13 residues. Between the trimmed V and J ends, which lost 2 bases and 2 bases, there was a span of 7 bases. The germline V gene has CDR1 SGHTA and CDR2 FQGNSA. The CDR3, as DNA: TGTGCCAGCAGCTTACTACAGGCCTACGAGCAGTACTTC. Encoded protein: CASSLLQAYEQYF.

The chain couples TRBV7-8 to TRBJ2-7; 7 bases are shared with TRBD2. The CDR3 is made up of 15 amino acids. V dropped 2 bases and J dropped 0; count of bases not matched to a gene: 4. Germline loops: CDR1 SGHVS, CDR2 FQNEAQ. As DNA, the CDR3 is TGTGCCAGCAGCTTACAACTAGCGAGCTCCTACGAGCAGTACTTC. It yields the protein CASSLQLASSYEQYF. Full variable domain (remainder filled in from reference TRBV7-8 and TRBJ2-7): GAGVSQSPRYKVAKRGQDVALRCDPISGHVSLFWYQQALGQGPEFLTYFQNEAQLDKSGLPSDRFFAERPEGSVSTLKIQRTQQEDSAVYLCASSLQLASSYEQYFGPGTRLTVT.

This chain links TRBV30 with TRBJ2-3; D unclear. Trimming shortened V by 2 bases and J by 2 bases, and 11 bases separated the two germline ends. CDR1 is GTSNPN, CDR2 SVGIG, per germline (reference sequence). The CDR3 is 14 residues long. CDR3 DNA sequence: TGTGCCTGGAGTCACTGGGGTTCCACAGATACGCAGTATTTT. It is translated as CAWSHWGSTDTQYF. Based on the CDR3 plus reference TRBV30 and TRBJ2-3, the full variable domain is SQTIHQWPATLVQPVGSPLSLECTVEGTSNPNLYWYRQAAGRGLQLLFYSVGIGQISSEVPQNLSASRPQDRQFILSSKKLLLSDSGFYLCAWSHWGSTDTQYFGPGTRLTVL.

The chain is built from TRBV5-1 and TRBJ2-1; 12 bases agree with TRBD2. The CDR3 totals 15 residues. V lost 4 bases, J lost 5 bases, and 4 bases stayed unmatched. CDR1 and CDR2 from the germline V gene are SGHRS and YFSETQ. The CDR3 spells CASSQTSGSNNEQFF. CDR3 nucleotide sequence: TGCGCCAGCAGCCAGACTAGCGGGAGTAACAATGAGCAGTTCTTC.

This rearrangement joins TRBV29-1 to TRBJ1-2; D is unclear. V lost 6 bases and J lost 2, with 10 bases in between. The CDR3 is made up of 12 amino acids. Germline V lookup: CDR1 SQVTM, CDR2 ANQGSEA. The CDR3 nucleotides are TGCAGCGTCCTGACGGGAAACTATGGCTACACCTTC. It codes for CSVLTGNYGYTF.

This chain connects TRBV7-9 to TRBJ2-2, with 7 bases lining up with TRBD2. The CDR3 totals 16 residues. The V gene end was trimmed by 3 bases and the J gene end by 8 bases; junction bases not matched to a gene: 12. Germline CDR1 reads SEHNR; CDR2 reads FQNEAQ (reference sequence). Here the CDR3 DNA reads TGTGCCAGCAGCTTCCGAGCGGGACTCCCGACAGGGGAGCTGTTTTTT. Its protein product is CASSFRAGLPTGELFF.

The chain employs TRBV5-1 and TRBJ2-2; D gene ambiguous. The germline V gene has CDR1 SGHRS and CDR2 YFSETQ. V lost 5 bases and J 2 bases, leaving 10 bases between the germline ends. This CDR3 has 14 amino acids. In nucleotides, the CDR3 is TGCGCCAGCAGGAGTGTCTACAACACCGGGGAGCTGTTTTTT. This translates into CASRSVYNTGELFF.

J is TRBJ1-1 and V is TRBV27; possibly TRBD1 for D (6 bases). Per the germline V gene, CDR1 is MNHEY and CDR2 is SMNVEV (reference sequence). CDR3 length equals 14 residues. V dropped 3 bases and J dropped 7 bases, with 15 bases sitting between them. The CDR3 loop is CASSFLSTGLEAFF. Written as DNA, the CDR3 is TGTGCCAGCAGTTTCCTTTCGACAGGACTTGAAGCTTTCTTT.

This clone was recorded only once. The CDR3, as DNA: TGTGCCAGCAGTGAAGGGACAGCCGCCGTGTACGGCTACACCTTC. Amino acids: CASSEGTAAVYGYTF. The V gene is TRBV25-1, the J gene TRBJ1-2; TRBD1 matches 7 bases. V shed 2 bases, J shed 8 bases, and the junction held 11 bases outside the gene matches. The CDR3 runs to 15 residues. CDR1 is MGHDK, CDR2 SYGVNS, per germline.